The clone carrying this TCR beta chain was detected only a few times. The data stem from a study of blood T cell repertoires in COVID-19. Produced via immunoSEQ multiplex PCR; TCRdb's table is partial and in-frame only. The sample consists of roughly 220,000 clones, around 84% of them appearing once. Germline loops: CDR1 WSHSY, CDR2 SAAADI. V dropped 5 bases and J dropped 0 bases, with 5 bases sitting between them. CDR3 size: 12 residues. The sequenced material came from peripheral blood. The chain couples TRBV10-2 to TRBJ2-7; D is unresolved. The receptor was derived from a man aged 30 to 39 with active or convalescent COVID-19. Here the CDR3 reads CASSSTSYEQYF. Written as DNA, the CDR3 is TGCGCCAGCAGTTCTACCTCCTACGAGCAGTACTTC.